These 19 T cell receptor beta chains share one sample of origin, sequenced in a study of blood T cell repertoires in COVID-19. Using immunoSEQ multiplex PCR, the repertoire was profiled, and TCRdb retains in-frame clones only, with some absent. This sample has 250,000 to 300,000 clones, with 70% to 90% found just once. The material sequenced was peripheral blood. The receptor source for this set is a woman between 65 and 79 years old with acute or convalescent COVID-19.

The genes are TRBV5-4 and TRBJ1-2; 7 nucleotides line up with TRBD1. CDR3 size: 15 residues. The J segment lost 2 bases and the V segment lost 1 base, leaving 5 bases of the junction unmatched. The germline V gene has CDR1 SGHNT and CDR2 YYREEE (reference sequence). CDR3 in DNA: TGTGCCAGCAGCTTGACAACAGGGGCGAACTATGGCTACACCTTC. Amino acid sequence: CASSLTTGANYGYTF.

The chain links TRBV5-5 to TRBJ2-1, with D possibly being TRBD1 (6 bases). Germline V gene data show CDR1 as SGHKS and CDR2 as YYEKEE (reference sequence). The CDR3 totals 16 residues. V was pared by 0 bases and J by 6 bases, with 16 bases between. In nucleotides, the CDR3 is TGTGCCAGCAGCTTGGAATGGGACACCCCGAGCAATGAGCAGTTCTTC. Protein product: CASSLEWDTPSNEQFF.

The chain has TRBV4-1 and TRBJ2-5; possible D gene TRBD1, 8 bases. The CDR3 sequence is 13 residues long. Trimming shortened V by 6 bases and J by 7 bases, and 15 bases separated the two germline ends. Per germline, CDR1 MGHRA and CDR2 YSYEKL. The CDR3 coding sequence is TGCGCCAGCAGGCGCACAGGGGGGGGGACCCAGTACTTC. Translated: CASRRTGGGTQYF.

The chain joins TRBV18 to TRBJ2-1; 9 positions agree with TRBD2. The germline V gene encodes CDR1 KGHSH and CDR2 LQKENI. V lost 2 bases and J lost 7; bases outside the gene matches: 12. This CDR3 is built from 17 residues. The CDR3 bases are TGTGCCAGCTCACCATTGCTCCAGCGGGGGGCGGGGAATGAGCAGTTCTTC. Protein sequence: CASSPLLQRGAGNEQFF.

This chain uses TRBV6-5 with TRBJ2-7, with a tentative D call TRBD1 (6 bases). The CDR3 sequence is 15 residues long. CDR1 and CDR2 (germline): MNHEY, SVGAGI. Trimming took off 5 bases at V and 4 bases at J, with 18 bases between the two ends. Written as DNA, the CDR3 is TGTGCCAGCAGTCACATACAGGGTAAGGCGTACGAGCAGTACTTC. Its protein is CASSHIQGKAYEQYF.

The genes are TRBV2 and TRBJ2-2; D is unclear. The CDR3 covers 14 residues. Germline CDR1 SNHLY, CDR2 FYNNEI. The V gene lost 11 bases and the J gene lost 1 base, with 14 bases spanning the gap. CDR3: CACQTEMNTGELFF. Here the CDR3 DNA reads TGTGCCTGTCAAACAGAGATGAACACCGGGGAGCTGTTTTTT.

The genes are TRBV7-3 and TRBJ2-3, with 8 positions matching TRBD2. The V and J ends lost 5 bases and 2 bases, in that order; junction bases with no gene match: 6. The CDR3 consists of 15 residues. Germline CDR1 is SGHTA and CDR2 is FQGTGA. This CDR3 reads CASSPRGGITDTQYF. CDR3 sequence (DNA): TGTGCCAGCAGCCCTCGCGGGGGGATCACAGATACGCAGTATTTT.

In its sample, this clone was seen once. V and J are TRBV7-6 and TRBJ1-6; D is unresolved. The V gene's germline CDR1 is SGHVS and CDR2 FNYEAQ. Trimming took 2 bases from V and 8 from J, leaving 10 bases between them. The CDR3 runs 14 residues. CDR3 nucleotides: TGTGCCAGCAGCTTAACCGGAGAAGATTCACCCCTCCACTTT. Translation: CASSLTGEDSPLHF.

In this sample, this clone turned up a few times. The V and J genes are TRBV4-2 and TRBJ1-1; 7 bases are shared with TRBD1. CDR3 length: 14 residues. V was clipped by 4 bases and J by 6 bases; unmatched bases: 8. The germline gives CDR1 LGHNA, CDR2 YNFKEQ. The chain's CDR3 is CASSRLTGFSEAFF. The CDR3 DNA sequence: TGTGCCAGCAGCCGCCTGACAGGGTTCTCTGAAGCTTTCTTT.

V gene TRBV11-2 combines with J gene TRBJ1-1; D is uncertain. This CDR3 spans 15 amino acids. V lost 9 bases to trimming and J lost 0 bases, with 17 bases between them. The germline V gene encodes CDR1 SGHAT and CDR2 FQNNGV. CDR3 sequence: CASKRGVGMNTEAFF. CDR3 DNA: TGTGCCAGTAAGCGCGGAGTCGGTATGAACACTGAAGCTTTCTTT. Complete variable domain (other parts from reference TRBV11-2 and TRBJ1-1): EAGVAQSPRYKIIEKRQSVAFWCNPISGHATLYWYQQILGQGPKLLIQFQNNGVVDDSQLPKDRFSAERLKGVDSTLKIQPAKLEDSAVYLCASKRGVGMNTEAFFGQGTRLTVV.

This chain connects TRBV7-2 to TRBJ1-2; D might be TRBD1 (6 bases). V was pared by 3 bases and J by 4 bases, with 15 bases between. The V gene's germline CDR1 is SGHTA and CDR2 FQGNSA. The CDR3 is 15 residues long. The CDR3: CASSFRTVKTYGYTF. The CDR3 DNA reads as TGTGCCAGCAGCTTCCGGACAGTGAAGACCTATGGCTACACCTTC.

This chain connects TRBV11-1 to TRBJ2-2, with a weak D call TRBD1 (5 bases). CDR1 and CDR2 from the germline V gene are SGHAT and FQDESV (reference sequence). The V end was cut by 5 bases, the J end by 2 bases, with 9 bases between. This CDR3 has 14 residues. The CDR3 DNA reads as TGTGCCAGCAGCCCCCAGGGTAACACCGGGGAGCTGTTTTTT. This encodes CASSPQGNTGELFF.

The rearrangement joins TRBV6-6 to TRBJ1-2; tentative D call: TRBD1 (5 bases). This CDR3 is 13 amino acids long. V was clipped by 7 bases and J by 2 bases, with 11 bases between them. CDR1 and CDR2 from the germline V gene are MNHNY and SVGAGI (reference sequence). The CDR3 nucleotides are TGTGCCAGCATCCTGGGGGGGAACTATGGCTACACCTTC. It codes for CASILGGNYGYTF.

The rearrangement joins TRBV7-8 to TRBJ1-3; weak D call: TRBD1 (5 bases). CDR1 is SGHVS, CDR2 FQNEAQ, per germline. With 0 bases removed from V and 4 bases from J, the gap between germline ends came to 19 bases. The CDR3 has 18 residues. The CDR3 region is CASSLAPPQGPSGNTIYF. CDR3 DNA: TGTGCCAGCAGCTTAGCTCCCCCTCAGGGCCCTTCAGGAAACACCATATATTTT.

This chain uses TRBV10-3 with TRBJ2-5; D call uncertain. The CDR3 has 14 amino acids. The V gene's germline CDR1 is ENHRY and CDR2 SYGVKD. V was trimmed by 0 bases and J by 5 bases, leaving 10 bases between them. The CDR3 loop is CAISESAVAETQYF. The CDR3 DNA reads TGTGCCATCAGTGAGTCGGCGGTAGCTGAGACCCAGTACTTC.

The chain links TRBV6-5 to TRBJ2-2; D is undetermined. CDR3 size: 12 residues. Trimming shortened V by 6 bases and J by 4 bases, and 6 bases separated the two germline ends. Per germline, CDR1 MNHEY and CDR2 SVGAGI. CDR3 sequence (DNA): TGTGCCAGCAGCTTCTTCACCGGGGAGCTGTTTTTT. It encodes CASSFFTGELFF.

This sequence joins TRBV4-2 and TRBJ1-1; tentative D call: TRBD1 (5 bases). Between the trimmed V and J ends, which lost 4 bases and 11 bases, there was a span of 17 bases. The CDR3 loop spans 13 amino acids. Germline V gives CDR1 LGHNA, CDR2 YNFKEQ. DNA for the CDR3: TGTGCCAGCAGCCCGGGCAGGGCGGTGTCGGCTTTCTTT. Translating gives CASSPGRAVSAFF.

Here the CDR3 DNA reads TGCGCCAGCAGCCAAGATCCAGCAGGGGATGCTAACTATGGCTACACCTTC. Protein sequence: CASSQDPAGDANYGYTF. V usage is TRBV4-1 and J usage is TRBJ1-2, with D maybe TRBD1 (6 bases). The CDR3 runs 17 residues. The V end was cut by 0 bases, the J end by 0 bases, with 14 bases between. Germline loops: CDR1 MGHRA, CDR2 YSYEKL.

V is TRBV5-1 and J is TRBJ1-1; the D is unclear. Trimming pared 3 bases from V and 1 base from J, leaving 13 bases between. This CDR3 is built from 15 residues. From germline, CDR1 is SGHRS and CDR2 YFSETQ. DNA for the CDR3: TGCGCCAGCAGCTCGTCCTCCTCCCGGAACACTGAAGCTTTCTTT. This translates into CASSSSSSRNTEAFF.